Listed below are T cell receptor beta chains from one sample, sequenced in a study of siplizumab effects on memory and regulatory T cells. The repertoire was sequenced with immunoSEQ multiplex PCR; TCRdb's copy has only in-frame clones and lacks some. The sample has about 87,000 clones, 80% to 90% seen once. The sequencing input was CD4+ T cells sorted from blood. Receptor source: a human donor in good health. The CDR3 runs from the conserved cysteine through the conserved F or W. A D gene is named only where the DNA matches it firmly. Only some rows state a clone size, as once, few, many or a class for expanded clones.

D gene	V gene	clone size	J gene	CDR3 DNA	CDR3 protein
NA	TRBV7-9	NA	TRBJ1-1	TGTGCCAGCAGCTTAAAAGGGCCCACCGGAGCTTTCTTT	CASSLKGPTGAFF
TRBD2	TRBV4-1	NA	TRBJ2-5	TGCGCCAGCAGCCAATTCCTAGCGGGAGGGCCTGGAGAGACCCAGTACTTC	CASSQFLAGGPGETQYF
TRBD2	TRBV30	NA	TRBJ2-7	TGTGCCTGGAGTGTAGGGGTGTCTAGCGGGGTCTACGAGCAGTACTTC	CAWSVGVSSGVYEQYF
NA	TRBV30	NA	TRBJ1-3	TGTGCCTACGCGCCTCGGACTAGGGACGGAAACACCATATATTTT	CAYAPRTRDGNTIYF
NA	TRBV6-5	NA	TRBJ2-2	TGTGCCAGCAGGGGGAGCACCGGGGAGCTGTTTTTT	CASRGSTGELFF
NA	TRBV27	NA	TRBJ2-2	TGTGCCAGCAGTTTAACGTCGCAGGTGGTCACCGGGGAGCTGTTTTTT	CASSLTSQVVTGELFF
NA	TRBV7-9	NA	TRBJ1-2	TGTGCCAGCAGTGAAGGGCATAACTATGGCTACACCTTC	CASSEGHNYGYTF
NA	TRBV19	NA	TRBJ2-2	TGTGCCAGTAGTATCAGCGGCAGTCCACTGAACACCGGGGAGCTGTTTTTT	CASSISGSPLNTGELFF
NA	TRBV29-1	once	TRBJ2-7	TGCAGCGTTGCCGGGGCTCCCTACGAGCAGTACTTC	CSVAGAPYEQYF
NA	TRBV7-8	NA	TRBJ1-1	TGTGCCAGCATTGGAGTAGGGACTGAAGCTTTCTTT	CASIGVGTEAFF